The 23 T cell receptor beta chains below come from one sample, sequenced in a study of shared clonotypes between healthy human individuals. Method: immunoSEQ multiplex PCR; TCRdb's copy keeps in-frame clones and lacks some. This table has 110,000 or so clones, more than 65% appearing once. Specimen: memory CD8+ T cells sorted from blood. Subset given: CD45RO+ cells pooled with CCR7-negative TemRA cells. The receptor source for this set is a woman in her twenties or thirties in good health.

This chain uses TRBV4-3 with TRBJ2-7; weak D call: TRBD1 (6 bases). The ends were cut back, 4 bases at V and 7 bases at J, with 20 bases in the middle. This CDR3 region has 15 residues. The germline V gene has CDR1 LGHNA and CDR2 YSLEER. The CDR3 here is CASSPLRGTTREQYF. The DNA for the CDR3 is TGCGCCAGCAGCCCTCTCAGGGGAACTACGAGGGAGCAGTACTTC.

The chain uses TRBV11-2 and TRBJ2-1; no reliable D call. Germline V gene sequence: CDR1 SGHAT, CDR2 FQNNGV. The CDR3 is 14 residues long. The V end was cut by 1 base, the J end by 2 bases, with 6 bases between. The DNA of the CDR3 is TGTGCCAGCAGCTTAGCCGAGCCCTACAATGAGCAGTTCTTC. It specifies CASSLAEPYNEQFF.

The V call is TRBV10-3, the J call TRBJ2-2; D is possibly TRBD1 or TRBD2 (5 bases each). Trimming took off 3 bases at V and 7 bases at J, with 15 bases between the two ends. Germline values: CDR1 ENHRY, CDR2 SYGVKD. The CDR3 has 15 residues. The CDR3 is CAISEGIRESGELFF. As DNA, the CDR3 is TGTGCCATCAGTGAAGGCATCAGGGAGAGCGGGGAGCTGTTTTTT.

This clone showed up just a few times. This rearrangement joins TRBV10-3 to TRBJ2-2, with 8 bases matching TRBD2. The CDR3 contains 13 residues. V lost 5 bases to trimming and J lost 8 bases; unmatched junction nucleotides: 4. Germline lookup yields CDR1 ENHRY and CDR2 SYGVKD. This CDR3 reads CAISFQREGELFF. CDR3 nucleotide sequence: TGTGCCATCAGTTTCCAGCGGGAGGGGGAGCTGTTTTTT.

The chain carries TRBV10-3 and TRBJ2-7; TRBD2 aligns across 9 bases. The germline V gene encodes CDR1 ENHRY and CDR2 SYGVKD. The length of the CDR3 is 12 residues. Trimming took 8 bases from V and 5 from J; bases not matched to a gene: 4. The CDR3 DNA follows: TGTGCCATCGGACTAGCGTTCCACGAGCAGTACTTC. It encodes CAIGLAFHEQYF.

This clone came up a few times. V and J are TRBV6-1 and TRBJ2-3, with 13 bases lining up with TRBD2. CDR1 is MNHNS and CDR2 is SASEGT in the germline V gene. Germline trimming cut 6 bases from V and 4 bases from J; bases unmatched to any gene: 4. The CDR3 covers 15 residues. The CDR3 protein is CASSRTSGSPDTQYF. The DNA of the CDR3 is TGTGCCAGCAGCCGGACTAGCGGGAGCCCAGATACGCAGTATTTT.

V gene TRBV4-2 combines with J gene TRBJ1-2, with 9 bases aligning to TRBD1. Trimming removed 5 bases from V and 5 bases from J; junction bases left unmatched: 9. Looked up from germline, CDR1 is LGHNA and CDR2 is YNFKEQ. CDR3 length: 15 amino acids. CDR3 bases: TGTGCCAGCAGCTTGGTAGACAGGGGGGCGTATGGCTACACCTTC. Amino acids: CASSLVDRGAYGYTF.

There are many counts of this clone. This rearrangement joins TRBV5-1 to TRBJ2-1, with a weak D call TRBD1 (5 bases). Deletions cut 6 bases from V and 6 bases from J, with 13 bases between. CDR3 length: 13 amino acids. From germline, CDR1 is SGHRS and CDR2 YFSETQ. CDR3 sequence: CASNREGANEQFF. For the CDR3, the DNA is TGCGCCAGCAACAGAGAAGGGGCCAATGAGCAGTTCTTC.

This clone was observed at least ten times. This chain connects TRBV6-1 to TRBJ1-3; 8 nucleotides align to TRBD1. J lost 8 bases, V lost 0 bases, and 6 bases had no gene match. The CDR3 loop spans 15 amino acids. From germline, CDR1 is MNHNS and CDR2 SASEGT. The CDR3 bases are TGTGCCAGCAGTGAAGCGCAGGGGGCCATCGACACCATATATTTT. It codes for CASSEAQGAIDTIYF.

The CDR3 is CASSRDTQNEKLFF. Here the CDR3 DNA reads TGTGCCAGCAGCCGGGACACTCAGAATGAAAAACTGTTTTTT. V is TRBV5-8 and J is TRBJ1-4; the D gene is possibly TRBD1 (6 bases). This CDR3 contains 14 residues. With 4 bases removed from V and 5 bases from J, the gap between germline ends came to 12 bases. Germline loops: CDR1 SGHTS, CDR2 YDEGEE.

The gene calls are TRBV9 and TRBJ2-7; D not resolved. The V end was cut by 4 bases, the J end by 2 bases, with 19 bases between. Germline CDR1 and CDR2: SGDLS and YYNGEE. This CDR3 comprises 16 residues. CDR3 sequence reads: CASSPTQALDPYEQYF. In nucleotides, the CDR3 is TGTGCCAGCAGCCCCACCCAGGCGCTAGATCCCTACGAGCAGTACTTC.

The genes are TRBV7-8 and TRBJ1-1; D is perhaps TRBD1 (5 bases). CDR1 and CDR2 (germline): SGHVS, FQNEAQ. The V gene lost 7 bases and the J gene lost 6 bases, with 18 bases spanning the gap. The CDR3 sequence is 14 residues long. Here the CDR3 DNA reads TGTGCCAGCACTCATGACCCAGGGAATCCTGAAGCTTTCTTT. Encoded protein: CASTHDPGNPEAFF.

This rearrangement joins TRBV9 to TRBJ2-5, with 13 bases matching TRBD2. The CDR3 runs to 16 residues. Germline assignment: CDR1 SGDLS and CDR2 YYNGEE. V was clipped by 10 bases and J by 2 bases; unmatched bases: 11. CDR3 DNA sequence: TGTGCCTCAGACGAAGGGACTAGCGGGACTCAAGAGACCCAGTACTTC. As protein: CASDEGTSGTQETQYF.

DNA for the CDR3: TGTGCCAGCAGCGCGCGACAGGGGGCACCATCCTACGAGCAGTACTTC. This encodes CASSARQGAPSYEQYF. The J gene is TRBJ2-7, the V gene TRBV9; 10 bases line up with TRBD1. Per germline, CDR1 SGDLS and CDR2 YYNGEE. The CDR3 runs 16 residues. Unmatched junction bases numbered 7, after V lost 3 bases and J lost 1 base.

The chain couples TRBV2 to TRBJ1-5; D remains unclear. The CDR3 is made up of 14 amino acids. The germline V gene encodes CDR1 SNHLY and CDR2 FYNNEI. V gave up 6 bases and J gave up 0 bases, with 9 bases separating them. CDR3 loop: CASRNTDSNQPQHF. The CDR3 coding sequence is TGTGCCAGCAGAAACACGGATAGCAATCAGCCCCAGCATTTT.

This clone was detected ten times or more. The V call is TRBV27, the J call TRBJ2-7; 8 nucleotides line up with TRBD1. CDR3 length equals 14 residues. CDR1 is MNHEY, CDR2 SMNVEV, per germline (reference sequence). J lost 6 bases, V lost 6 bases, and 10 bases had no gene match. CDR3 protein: CASSLTGETSEQYF. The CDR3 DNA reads TGTGCCAGCAGCCTGACAGGGGAAACGAGCGAGCAGTACTTC.

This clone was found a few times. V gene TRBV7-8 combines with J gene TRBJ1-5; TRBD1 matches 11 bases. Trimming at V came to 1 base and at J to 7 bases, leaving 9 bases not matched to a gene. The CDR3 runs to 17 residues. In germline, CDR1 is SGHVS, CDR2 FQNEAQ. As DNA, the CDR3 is TGTGCCAGCAGCTTAGACGCCGGGACAGGGGGTTGGCAGCCCCAGCATTTT. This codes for CASSLDAGTGGWQPQHF.

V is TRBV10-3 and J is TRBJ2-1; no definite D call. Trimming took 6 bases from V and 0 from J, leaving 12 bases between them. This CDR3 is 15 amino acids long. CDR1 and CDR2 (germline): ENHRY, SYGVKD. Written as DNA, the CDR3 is TGTGCCATCAGCGCCAGTTTGAGCTCCTACAATGAGCAGTTCTTC. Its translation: CAISASLSSYNEQFF.

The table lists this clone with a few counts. The CDR3 sequence: CASSYTGGLGYEQYF. CDR3 in DNA: TGTGCCAGCAGTTACACCGGGGGTCTAGGCTACGAGCAGTACTTC. The rearrangement uses TRBV6-5 and TRBJ2-7; D possibly corresponds to TRBD2 (6 bases). Trimming removed 2 bases from V and 3 bases from J, with 14 bases in between. This CDR3 contains 15 residues. Germline CDR1 and CDR2: MNHEY and SVGAGI.

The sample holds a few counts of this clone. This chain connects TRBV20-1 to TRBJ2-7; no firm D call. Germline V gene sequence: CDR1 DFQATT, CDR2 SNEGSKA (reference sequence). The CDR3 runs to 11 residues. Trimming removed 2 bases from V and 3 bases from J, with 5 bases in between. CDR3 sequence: CSARRIYEQYF. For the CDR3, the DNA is TGCAGTGCTAGACGGATCTACGAGCAGTACTTC.

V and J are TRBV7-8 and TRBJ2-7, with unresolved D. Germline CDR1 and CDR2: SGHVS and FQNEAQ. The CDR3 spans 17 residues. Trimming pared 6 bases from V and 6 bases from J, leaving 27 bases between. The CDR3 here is CASSHNHAHWEGTEQYF. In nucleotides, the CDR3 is TGTGCCAGCAGTCACAATCACGCCCACTGGGAAGGCACCGAGCAGTACTTC.

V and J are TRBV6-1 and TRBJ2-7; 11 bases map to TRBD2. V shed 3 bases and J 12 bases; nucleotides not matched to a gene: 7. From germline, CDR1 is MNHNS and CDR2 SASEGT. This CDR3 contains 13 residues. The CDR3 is CASSETSGVYAYF. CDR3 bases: TGTGCCAGCAGTGAGACTAGCGGGGTCTATGCGTACTTC.

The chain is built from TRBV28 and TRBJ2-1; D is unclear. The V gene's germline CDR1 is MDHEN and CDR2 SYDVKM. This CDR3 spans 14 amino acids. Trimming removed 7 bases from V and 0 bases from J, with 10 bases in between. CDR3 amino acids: CASKSPSSYNEQFF. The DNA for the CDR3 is TGTGCCAGCAAGAGTCCTAGCTCCTACAATGAGCAGTTCTTC.